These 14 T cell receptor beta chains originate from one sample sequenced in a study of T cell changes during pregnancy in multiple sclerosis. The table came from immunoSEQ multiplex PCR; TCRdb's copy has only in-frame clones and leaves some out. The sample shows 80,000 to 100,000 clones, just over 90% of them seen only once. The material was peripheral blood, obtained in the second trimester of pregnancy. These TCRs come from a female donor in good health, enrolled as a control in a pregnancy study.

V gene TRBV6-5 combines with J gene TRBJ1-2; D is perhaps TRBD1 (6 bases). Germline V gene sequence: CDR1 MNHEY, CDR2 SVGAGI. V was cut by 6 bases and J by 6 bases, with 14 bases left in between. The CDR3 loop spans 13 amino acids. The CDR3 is CASRAPTGHGYTF. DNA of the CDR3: TGTGCCAGCAGAGCCCCGACAGGTCATGGCTACACCTTC.

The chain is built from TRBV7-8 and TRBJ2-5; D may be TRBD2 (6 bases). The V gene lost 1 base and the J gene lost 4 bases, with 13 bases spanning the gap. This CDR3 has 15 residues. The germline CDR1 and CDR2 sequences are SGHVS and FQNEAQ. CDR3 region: CASSLGQAGRETQYF. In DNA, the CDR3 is TGTGCCAGCAGCTTAGGGCAGGCGGGGAGAGAGACCCAGTACTTC. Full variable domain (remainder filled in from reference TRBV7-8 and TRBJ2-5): GAGVSQSPRYKVAKRGQDVALRCDPISGHVSLFWYQQALGQGPEFLTYFQNEAQLDKSGLPSDRFFAERPEGSVSTLKIQRTQQEDSAVYLCASSLGQAGRETQYFGPGTRLLVL.

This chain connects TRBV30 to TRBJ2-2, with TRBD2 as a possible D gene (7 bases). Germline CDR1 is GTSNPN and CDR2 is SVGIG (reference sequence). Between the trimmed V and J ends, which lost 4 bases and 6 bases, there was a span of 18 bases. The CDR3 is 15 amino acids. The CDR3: CAWTVSGGMAGELFF. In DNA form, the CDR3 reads TGTGCCTGGACCGTCTCGGGGGGCATGGCCGGGGAGCTGTTTTTT.

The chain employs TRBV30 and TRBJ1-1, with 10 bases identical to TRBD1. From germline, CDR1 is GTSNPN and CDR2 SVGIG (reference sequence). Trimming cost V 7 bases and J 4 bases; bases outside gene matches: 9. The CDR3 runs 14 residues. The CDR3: CASPRDRGGTEAFF. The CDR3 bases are TGTGCCTCCCCCCGGGACAGGGGAGGCACTGAAGCTTTCTTT.

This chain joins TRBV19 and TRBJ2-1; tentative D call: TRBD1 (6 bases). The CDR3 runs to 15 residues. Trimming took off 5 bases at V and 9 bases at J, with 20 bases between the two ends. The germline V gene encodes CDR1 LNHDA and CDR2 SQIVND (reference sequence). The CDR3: CASSLTVVGAGEQFF. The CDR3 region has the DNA TGTGCCAGTAGTCTTACCGTGGTGGGGGCTGGTGAGCAGTTCTTC.

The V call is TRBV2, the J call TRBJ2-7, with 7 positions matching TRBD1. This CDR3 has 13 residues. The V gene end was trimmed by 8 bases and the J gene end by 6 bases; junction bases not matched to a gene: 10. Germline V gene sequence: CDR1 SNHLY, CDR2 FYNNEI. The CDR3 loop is CASALNRGPEQYF. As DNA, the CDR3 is TGTGCCAGCGCCCTTAACAGGGGCCCCGAGCAGTACTTC.

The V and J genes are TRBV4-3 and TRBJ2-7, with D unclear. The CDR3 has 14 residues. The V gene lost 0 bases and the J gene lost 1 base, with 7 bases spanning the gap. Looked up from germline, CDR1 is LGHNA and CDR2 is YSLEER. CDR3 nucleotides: TGCGCCAGCAGCCAAGATTCTCTTTCCTACGAGCAGTACTTC. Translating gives CASSQDSLSYEQYF.

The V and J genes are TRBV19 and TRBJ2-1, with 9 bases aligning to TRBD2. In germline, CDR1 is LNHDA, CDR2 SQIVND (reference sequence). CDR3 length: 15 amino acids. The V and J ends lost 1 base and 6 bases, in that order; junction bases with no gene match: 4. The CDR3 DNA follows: TGTGCCAGTAGTATAGTAGCGGGAGTAGGCAATGAGCAGTTCTTC. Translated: CASSIVAGVGNEQFF. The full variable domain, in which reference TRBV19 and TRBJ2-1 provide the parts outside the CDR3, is DGGITQSPKYLFRKEGQNVTLSCEQNLNHDAMYWYRQDPGQGLRLIYYSQIVNDFQKGDIAEGYSVSREKKESFPLTVTSAQKNPTAFYLCASSIVAGVGNEQFFGPGTRLTVL.

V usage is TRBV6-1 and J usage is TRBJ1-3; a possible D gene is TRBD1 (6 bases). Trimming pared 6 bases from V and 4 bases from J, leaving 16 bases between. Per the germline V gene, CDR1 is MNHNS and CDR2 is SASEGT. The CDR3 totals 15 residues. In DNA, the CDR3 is TGTGCCAGCAGCGCGAGGGGGTTGGAGGGAAACACCATATATTTT. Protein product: CASSARGLEGNTIYF.

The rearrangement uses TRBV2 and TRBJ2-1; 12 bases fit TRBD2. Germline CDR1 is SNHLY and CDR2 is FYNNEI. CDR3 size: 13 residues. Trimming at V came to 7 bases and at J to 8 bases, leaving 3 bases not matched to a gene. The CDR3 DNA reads TGTGCCAGCAAGACTAGCGGGGGCCATGAGCAGTTCTTC. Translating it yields CASKTSGGHEQFF.

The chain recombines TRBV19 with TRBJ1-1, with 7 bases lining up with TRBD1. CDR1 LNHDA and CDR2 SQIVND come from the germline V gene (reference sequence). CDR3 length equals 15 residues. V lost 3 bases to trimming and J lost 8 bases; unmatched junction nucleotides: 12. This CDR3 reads CASSIEGRGRNEAFF. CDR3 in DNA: TGTGCCAGTAGTATTGAAGGAAGGGGGCGAAACGAAGCTTTCTTT. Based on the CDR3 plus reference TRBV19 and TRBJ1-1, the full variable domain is DGGITQSPKYLFRKEGQNVTLSCEQNLNHDAMYWYRQDPGQGLRLIYYSQIVNDFQKGDIAEGYSVSREKKESFPLTVTSAQKNPTAFYLCASSIEGRGRNEAFFGQGTRLTVV.

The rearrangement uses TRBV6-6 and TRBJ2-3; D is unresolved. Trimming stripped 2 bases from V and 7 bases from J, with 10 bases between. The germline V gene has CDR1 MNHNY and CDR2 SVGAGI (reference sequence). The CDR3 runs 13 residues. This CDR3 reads CASSYPDSNTQYF. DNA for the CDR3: TGTGCCAGCAGTTACCCAGACTCGAATACGCAGTATTTT.

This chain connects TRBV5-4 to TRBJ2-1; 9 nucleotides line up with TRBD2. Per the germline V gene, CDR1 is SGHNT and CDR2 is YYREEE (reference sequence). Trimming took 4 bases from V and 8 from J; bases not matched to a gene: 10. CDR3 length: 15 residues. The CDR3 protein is CASSRSGSGEDEQFF. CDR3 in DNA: TGTGCCAGCAGCCGTAGCGGGAGCGGGGAAGATGAGCAGTTCTTC.

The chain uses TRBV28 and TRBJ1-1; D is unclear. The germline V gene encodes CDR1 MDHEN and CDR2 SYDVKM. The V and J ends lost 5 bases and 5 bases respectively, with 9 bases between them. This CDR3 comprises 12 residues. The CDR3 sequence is CASSLPRTEAFF. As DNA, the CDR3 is TGTGCCAGCAGTCTCCCTAGAACTGAAGCTTTCTTT.